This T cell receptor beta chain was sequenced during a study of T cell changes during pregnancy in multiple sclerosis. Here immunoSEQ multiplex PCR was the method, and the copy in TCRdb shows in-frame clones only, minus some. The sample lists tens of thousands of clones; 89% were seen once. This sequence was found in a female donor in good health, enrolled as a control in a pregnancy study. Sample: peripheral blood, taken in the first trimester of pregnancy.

This chain's CDR3 is CASSFLTGGRNEQFF. The CDR3 DNA reads TGTGCCAGCAGCTTTCTTACAGGGGGCCGCAATGAGCAGTTCTTC. The rearrangement joins TRBV7-6 to TRBJ2-1; 9 bases are a match to TRBD1. V gave up 3 bases and J gave up 6 bases; unmatched junction bases: 6. This CDR3 spans 15 amino acids. The germline V gene has CDR1 SGHVS and CDR2 FNYEAQ.